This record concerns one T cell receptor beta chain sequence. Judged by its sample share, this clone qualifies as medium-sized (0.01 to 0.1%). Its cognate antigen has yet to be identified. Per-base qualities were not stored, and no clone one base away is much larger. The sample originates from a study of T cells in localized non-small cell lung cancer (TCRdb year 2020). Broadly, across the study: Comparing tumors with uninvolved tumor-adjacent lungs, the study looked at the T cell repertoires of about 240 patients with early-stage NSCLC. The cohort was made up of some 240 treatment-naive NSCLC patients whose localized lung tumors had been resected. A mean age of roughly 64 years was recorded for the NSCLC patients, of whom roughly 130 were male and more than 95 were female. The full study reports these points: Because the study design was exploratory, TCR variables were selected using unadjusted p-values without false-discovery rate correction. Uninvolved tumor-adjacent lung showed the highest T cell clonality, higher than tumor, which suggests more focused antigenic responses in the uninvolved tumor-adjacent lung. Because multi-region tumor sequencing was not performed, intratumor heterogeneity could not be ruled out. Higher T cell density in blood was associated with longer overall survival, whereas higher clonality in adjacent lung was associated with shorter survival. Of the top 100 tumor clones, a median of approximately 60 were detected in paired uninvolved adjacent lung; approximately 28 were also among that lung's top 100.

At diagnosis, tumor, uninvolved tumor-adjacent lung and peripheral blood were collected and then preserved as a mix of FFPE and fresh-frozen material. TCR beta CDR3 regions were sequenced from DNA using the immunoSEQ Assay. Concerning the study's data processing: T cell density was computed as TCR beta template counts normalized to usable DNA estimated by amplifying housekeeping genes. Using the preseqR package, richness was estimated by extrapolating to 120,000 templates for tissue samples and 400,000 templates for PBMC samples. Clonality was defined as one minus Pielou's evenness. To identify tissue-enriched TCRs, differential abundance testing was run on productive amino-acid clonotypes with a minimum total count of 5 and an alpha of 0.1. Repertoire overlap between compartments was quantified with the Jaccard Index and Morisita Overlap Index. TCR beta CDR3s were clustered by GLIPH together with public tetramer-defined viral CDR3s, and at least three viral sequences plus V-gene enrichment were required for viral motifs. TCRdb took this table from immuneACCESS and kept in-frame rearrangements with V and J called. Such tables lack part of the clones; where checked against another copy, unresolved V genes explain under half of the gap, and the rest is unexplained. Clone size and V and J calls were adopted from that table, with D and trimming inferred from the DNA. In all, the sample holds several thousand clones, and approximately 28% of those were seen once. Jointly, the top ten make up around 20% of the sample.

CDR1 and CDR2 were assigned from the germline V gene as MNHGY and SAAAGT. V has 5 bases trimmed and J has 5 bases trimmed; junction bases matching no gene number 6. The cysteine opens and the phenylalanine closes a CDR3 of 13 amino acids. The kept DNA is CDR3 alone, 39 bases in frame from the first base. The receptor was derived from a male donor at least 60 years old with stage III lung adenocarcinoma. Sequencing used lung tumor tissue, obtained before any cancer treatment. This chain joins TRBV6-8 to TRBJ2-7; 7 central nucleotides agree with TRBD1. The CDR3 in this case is CASSGTGVHEQYF. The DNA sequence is TGTGCCAGCAGTGGAACAGGGGTCCACGAGCAGTACTTC.